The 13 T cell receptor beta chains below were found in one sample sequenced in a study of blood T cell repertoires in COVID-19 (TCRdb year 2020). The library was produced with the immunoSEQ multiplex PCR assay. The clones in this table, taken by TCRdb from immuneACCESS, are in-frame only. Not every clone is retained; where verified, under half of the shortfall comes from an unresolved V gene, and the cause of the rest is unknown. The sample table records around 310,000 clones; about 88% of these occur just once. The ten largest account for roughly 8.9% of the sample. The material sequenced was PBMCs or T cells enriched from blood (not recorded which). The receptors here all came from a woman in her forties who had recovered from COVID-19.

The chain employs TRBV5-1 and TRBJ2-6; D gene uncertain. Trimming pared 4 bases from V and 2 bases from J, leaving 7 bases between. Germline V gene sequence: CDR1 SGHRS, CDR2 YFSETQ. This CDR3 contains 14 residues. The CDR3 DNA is TGCGCCAGCAGCAATAGAGCTGGGGCCAACGTCCTGACTTTC. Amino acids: CASSNRAGANVLTF.

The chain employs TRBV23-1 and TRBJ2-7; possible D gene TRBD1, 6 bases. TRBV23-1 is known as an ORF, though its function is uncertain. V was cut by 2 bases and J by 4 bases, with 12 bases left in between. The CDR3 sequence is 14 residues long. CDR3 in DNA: TGCGCCAGCAGTCAAAGACAGGATCATTACGAGCAGTACTTC. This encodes CASSQRQDHYEQYF.

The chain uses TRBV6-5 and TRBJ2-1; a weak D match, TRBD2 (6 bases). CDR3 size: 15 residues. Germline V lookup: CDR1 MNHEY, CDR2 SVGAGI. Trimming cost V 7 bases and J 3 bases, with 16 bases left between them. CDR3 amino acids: CASTRRDGGYNEQFF. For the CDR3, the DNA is TGTGCCAGCACCCGGCGGGACGGAGGCTACAATGAGCAGTTCTTC.

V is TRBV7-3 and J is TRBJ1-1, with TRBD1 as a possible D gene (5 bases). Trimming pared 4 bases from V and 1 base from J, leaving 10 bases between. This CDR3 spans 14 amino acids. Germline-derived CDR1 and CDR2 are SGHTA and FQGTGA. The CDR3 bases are TGTGCCAGCAGCTCACCGACAGAGAACACTGAAGCTTTCTTT. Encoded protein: CASSSPTENTEAFF.

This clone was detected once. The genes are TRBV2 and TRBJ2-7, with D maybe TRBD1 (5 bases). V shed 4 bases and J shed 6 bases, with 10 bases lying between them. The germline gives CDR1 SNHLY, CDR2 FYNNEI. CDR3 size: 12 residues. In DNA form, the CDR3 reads TGTGCCAGCAGTGGTCAGGGTGGCGAGCAGTACTTC. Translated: CASSGQGGEQYF.

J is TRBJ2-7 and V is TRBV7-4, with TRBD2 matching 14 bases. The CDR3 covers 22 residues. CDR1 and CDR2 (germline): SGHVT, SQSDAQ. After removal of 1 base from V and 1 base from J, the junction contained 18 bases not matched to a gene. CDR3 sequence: CASSLGKGGLAGALYPSYEQYF. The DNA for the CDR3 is TGTGCCAGCAGCTTAGGTAAGGGGGGACTAGCGGGAGCCCTATACCCGTCCTACGAGCAGTACTTC.

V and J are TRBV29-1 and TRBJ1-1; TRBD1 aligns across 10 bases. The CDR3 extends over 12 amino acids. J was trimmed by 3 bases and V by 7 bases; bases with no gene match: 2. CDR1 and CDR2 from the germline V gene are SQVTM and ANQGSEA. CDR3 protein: CSGGQGHTEAFF. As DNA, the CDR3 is TGCAGCGGGGGACAGGGGCACACTGAAGCTTTCTTT.

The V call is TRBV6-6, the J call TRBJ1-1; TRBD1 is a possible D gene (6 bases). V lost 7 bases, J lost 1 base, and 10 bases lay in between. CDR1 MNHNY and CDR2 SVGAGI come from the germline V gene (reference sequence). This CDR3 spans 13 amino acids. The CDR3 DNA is TGTGCCAGCATAAGGGGGGGGAACACTGAAGCTTTCTTT. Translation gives CASIRGGNTEAFF.

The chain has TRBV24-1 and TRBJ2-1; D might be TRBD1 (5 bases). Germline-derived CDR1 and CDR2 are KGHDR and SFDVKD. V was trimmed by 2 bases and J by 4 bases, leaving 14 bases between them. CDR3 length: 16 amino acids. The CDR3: CATSDSSGQNYNEQFF. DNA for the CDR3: TGTGCCACCAGTGATTCGTCAGGGCAAAATTACAATGAGCAGTTCTTC.

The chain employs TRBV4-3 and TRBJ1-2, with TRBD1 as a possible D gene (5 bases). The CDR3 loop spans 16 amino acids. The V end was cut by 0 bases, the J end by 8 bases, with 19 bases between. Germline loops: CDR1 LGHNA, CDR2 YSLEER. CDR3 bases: TGCGCCAGCAGCCAAGATCGTGAGGAGCAGGGCTGGGGCTACACCTTC. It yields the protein CASSQDREEQGWGYTF.

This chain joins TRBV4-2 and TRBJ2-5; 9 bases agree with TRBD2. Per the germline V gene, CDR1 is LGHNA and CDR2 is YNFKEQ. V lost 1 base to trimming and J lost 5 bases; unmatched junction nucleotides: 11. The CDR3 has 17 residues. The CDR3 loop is CASSQGKAGGPGETQYF. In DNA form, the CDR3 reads TGTGCCAGCAGCCAAGGTAAGGCGGGAGGGCCAGGGGAGACCCAGTACTTC.

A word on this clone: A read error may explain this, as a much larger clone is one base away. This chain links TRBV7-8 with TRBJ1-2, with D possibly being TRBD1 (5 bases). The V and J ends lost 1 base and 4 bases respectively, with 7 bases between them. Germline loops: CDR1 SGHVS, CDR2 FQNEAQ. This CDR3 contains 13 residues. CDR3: CASSLEQAYGYTF. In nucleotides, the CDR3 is TGTGCCAGCAGCTTAGAACAGGCCTATGGCTACACCTTC.

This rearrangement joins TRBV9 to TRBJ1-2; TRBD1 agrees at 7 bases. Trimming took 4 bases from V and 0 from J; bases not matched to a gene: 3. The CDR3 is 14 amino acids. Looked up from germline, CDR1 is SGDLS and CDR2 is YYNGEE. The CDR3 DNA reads TGTGCCAGCAGCACCGGGACAGCTAACTATGGCTACACCTTC. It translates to CASSTGTANYGYTF.